These 26 T cell receptor beta chains were sequenced from one sample in a study of read filtering for tumor transcriptome and immune sequencing. The library was built from about 400 ng RNA with molecular barcoded adaptors for alpha/delta and beta/gamma chains. TCRdb independently ran MiXCR on the reads; one entry per CDR3 protein. The table records 39,000 or so distinct CDR3 sequences, roughly 12% of them present only once. Sequencing input: a population of CD138-negative cells sorted from bone marrow. These receptors came from a donor at least 40 years old with multiple myeloma.

This clonotype was counted ten times or more. This CDR3 reads CASSYRQGAVYNEQFF. CDR3 DNA: TGTGCCAGCAGTTACCGACAGGGGGCGGTGTACAATGAGCAGTTCTTC. The chain joins TRBV6-5 to TRBJ2-1; 10 nucleotides agree with TRBD1. The CDR3 spans 16 residues. V lost 2 bases to trimming and J lost 4 bases; unmatched junction nucleotides: 5. Germline-derived CDR1 and CDR2 are MNHEY and SVGAGI.

There are many counts of this clonotype. The chain combines TRBV27 with TRBJ2-1; D is unresolved. With 2 bases removed from V and 3 bases from J, the gap between germline ends came to 5 bases. The germline V gene encodes CDR1 MNHEY and CDR2 SMNVEV (reference sequence). This CDR3 region has 13 residues. CDR3 nucleotide sequence: TGTGCCAGCAGTTTACTAGGCTACAATGAGCAGTTCTTC. Translating gives CASSLLGYNEQFF.

There are many counts of this clonotype. The rearrangement links TRBV14 to TRBJ2-5, with D unclear. The germline gives CDR1 SGHDN, CDR2 FVKESK. V lost 0 bases and J 2 bases, leaving 10 bases between the germline ends. The CDR3 is 15 amino acids. In nucleotides, the CDR3 is TGTGCCAGCAGCCAAGATGGTTATTTACAAGAGACCCAGTACTTC. This sequence encodes CASSQDGYLQETQYF.

This clonotype appeared many times. The chain couples TRBV6-6 to TRBJ1-3, with 7 bases matching TRBD1. Germline V gene data show CDR1 as MNHNY and CDR2 as SVGAGI (reference sequence). Trimming at V came to 5 bases and at J to 2 bases, leaving 9 bases not matched to a gene. The CDR3 is made up of 16 amino acids. The CDR3 sequence: CASSGTRDSTGNTIYF. In DNA, the CDR3 is TGTGCCAGCAGTGGGACCCGGGACAGTACTGGAAACACCATATATTTT.

This clonotype has ten or more counts. The V call is TRBV20-1, the J call TRBJ2-6; TRBD1 agrees at 9 bases. Germline V gene lookup returns CDR1 DFQATT and CDR2 SNEGSKA (reference sequence). There are 16 residues in the CDR3. V was pared by 6 bases and J by 3 bases, with 9 bases of the junction left unmatched. CDR3 coding DNA: TGCAGTGCAAGAAAGGGACAGGGAAGTGGGGCCAACGTCCTGACTTTC. This codes for CSARKGQGSGANVLTF.

This clonotype was seen a few times. Just one base apart from a much larger clone, this may be a read error. The chain is built from TRBV14 and TRBJ2-5, with 8 bases that match TRBD1. The V and J ends lost 8 bases and 4 bases, in that order; junction bases with no gene match: 6. CDR3 size: 13 residues. Germline V gene sequence: CDR1 SGHDN, CDR2 FVKESK. CDR3 amino acids: CASGPRGRETQYF. The CDR3 DNA follows: TGTGCCAGCGGCCCCAGGGGGCGAGAGACCCAGTACTTC. Full variable domain (remainder filled in from reference TRBV14 and TRBJ2-5): EAGVTQFPSHSVIEKGQTVTLRCDPISGHDNLYWYRRVMGKEIKFLLHFVKESKQDESGMPNNRFLAERTGGTYSTLKVQPAELEDSGVYFCASGPRGRETQYFGPGTRLLVL.

This clonotype was seen at least ten times. The J gene is TRBJ1-1, the V gene TRBV20-1; 7 bases are a match to TRBD1. There are 13 residues in the CDR3. Trimming took 7 bases from V and 6 from J; bases not matched to a gene: 11. Germline CDR1 and CDR2: DFQATT and SNEGSKA (reference sequence). The CDR3 DNA follows: TGCAGTGTACGAACAGGGGAAGGAGCTGAAGCTTTCTTT. Translation: CSVRTGEGAEAFF.

In its sample, this clonotype was seen many times. The chain is built from TRBV19 and TRBJ2-7, with 9 positions matching TRBD1. After removal of 6 bases from V and 6 bases from J, the junction contained 9 bases not matched to a gene. Per the germline V gene, CDR1 is LNHDA and CDR2 is SQIVND (reference sequence). This CDR3 region has 14 residues. CDR3 nucleotides: TGTGCCAGTAGAACGGACAGGGGAGACATCGAGCAGTACTTC. This encodes CASRTDRGDIEQYF.

This clonotype has just a few counts. A far larger clone lies a single base away; this is likely a read error. The rearrangement joins TRBV5-1 to TRBJ2-7, with D tentatively TRBD2 (5 bases). V lost 1 base and J lost 7, with 18 bases in between. The V gene's germline CDR1 is SGHRS and CDR2 YFSETQ. This CDR3 has 15 residues. CDR3 protein: CASSLSPGRYNEQYF. The CDR3 DNA is TGCGCCAGCAGCTTGAGTCCGGGAAGGTACAATGAGCAGTACTTC.

This clonotype was recorded many times. This chain links TRBV28 with TRBJ1-2, with D unresolved. Germline CDR1 is MDHEN and CDR2 is SYDVKM. The ends were cut back, 7 bases at V and 5 bases at J, with 8 bases in the middle. This CDR3 has 11 amino acids. For the CDR3, the DNA is TGTGCCAGCATGGCGCAATATGGCTACACCTTC. Protein product: CASMAQYGYTF.

This clonotype appeared a few times. This may be a read error: a much more frequent sequence differs by one nucleotide. The V and J genes are TRBV2 and TRBJ1-1; D gene ambiguous. The CDR3 extends over 14 amino acids. Germline V lookup: CDR1 SNHLY, CDR2 FYNNEI. CDR3 in DNA: TGTGCCAGCAGGGGTATAGTAGAGTACACTGAAGCTCTCTTT. This codes for CASRGIVEYTEALF. The full variable domain, completed using reference TRBV2 and TRBJ1-1, is EPEVTQTPSHQVTQMGQEVILRCVPISNHLYFYWYRQILGQKVEFLVSFYNNEISEKSEIFDDQFSVERPDGSNFTLKIRSTKLEDSAMYFCASRGIVEYTEALFGQGTRLTVV.

This clonotype was seen repeatedly, ten times or more. V is TRBV29-1 and J is TRBJ2-3; TRBD2 agrees at 7 bases. Per germline, CDR1 SQVTM and CDR2 ANQGSEA. V lost 6 bases to trimming and J lost 3 bases; unmatched junction nucleotides: 6. The CDR3 loop spans 13 amino acids. CDR3 residues: CSVTVGGTDTQYF. The CDR3 DNA is TGCAGCGTCACCGTGGGAGGGACAGATACGCAGTATTTT.

This clonotype has at least ten counts. The chain has TRBV21-1 and TRBJ2-6; TRBD1, the table's D call, was not compared with the DNA. TRBV21-1 is recorded as a pseudogene. The CDR3 loop spans 18 amino acids. The CDR3 reads CASSKEGQEDSGANVLTF. The CDR3 coding sequence is TGTGCCAGCAGCAAAGAAGGACAGGAAGACTCTGGGGCCAACGTCCTGACTTTC.

In this sample, this clonotype turned up many times. The chain uses TRBV6-2 or TRBV6-3 and TRBJ2-2; TRBD2 might be the D (6 bases). CDR3 length: 15 residues. Trimming removed 7 bases from V and 2 bases from J, with 14 bases in between. Germline loops: CDR1 MNHEY, CDR2 SVGEGT. CDR3 protein: CASKETSSNTGELFF. CDR3 DNA sequence: TGTGCCAGCAAAGAAACTAGCAGTAACACCGGGGAGCTGTTTTTT.

Comments on this clonotype: This may stem from a read error, because a much larger clone lies one nucleotide away. The V gene is TRBV5-6, the J gene TRBJ2-1; TRBD2 might be the D (6 bases). There are 15 residues in the CDR3. The germline CDR1 and CDR2 sequences are SGHDT and YYEEEE. The CDR3 sequence is CASSLSGGGFYEQLF. The CDR3 DNA reads as TGTGCCAGCAGCCTTAGCGGAGGAGGATTCTATGAGCAGCTCTTC. Complete variable domain (other parts from reference TRBV5-6 and TRBJ2-1): DAGVTQSPTHLIKTRGQQVTLRCSPKSGHDTVSWYQQALGQGPQFIFQYYEEEERQRGNFPDRFSGHQFPNYSSELNVNALLLGDSALYLCASSLSGGGFYEQLFGPGTRLTVL.

This clonotype showed up many times. J is TRBJ2-3 and V is TRBV4-1, with 8 bases identical to TRBD1. J lost 6 bases, V lost 1 base, and 6 bases had no gene match. This CDR3 contains 15 residues. Germline CDR1 reads MGHRA; CDR2 reads YSYEKL. The CDR3 nucleotides read TGCGCCAGCAGCCAAGGGACAGGGTCCTATGATACGCAGTATTTT. Encoded protein: CASSQGTGSYDTQYF.

This clonotype showed up many times. V and J are TRBV21-1 and TRBJ1-6; the table's D call, TRBD1, has no DNA check behind it. TRBV21-1 is tagged as a pseudogene. The CDR3 has 13 residues. The DNA of the CDR3 is TGTGCCAGCATTTGTCCAGTCAATTCACCCCTCCACTTT. Its protein is CASICPVNSPLHF.

This clonotype was seen more than once but under ten times. The chain is built from TRBV19 and TRBJ2-6; 8 bases are shared with TRBD1. Germline loops: CDR1 LNHDA, CDR2 SQIVND (reference sequence). Trimming took 4 bases from V and 0 from J; bases not matched to a gene: 8. The CDR3 spans 18 residues. CDR3 DNA: TGTGCCAGTAGTAGCAACCGGGACAGGATCTCTGGGGCCAACGTCCTGACTTTC. Translation: CASSSNRDRISGANVLTF.

This clonotype was seen repeatedly, ten times or more. The chain is built from TRBV7-2 and TRBJ2-3; 10 bases align to TRBD2. There are 21 residues in the CDR3. The germline gives CDR1 SGHTA, CDR2 FQGNSA. V lost 3 bases and J lost 4; bases outside the gene matches: 22. CDR3 DNA sequence: TGTGCCAGCAGCTTTGCAGCTTACATTTCTAGCGGGAGCGGAGTGTCAGATACGCAGTATTTT. Amino acid sequence: CASSFAAYISSGSGVSDTQYF.

This clonotype was recorded at least ten times. This sequence joins TRBV3-1 and TRBJ2-2; D possibly corresponds to TRBD2 (5 bases). The ends were cut back, 9 bases at V and 1 base at J, with 12 bases in the middle. The CDR3 is 14 residues long. Germline CDR1 is LGHDT and CDR2 is YNNKEL (reference sequence). The CDR3 loop is CASERRENTGELFF. The CDR3 DNA reads as TGTGCCAGTGAAAGACGGGAGAACACCGGGGAGCTGTTTTTT.

Details on this clonotype: This likely reflects a read error, since a far larger clone is one base away. This chain connects TRBV5-1 to TRBJ1-6; D not certain. The CDR3 has 15 residues. Looked up from germline, CDR1 is SGHRS and CDR2 is YFSETQ. The CDR3 region is CASSLAPTPEGEALF. The CDR3 DNA reads TGCGCCAGCAGCTTGGCTCCGACTCCTGAGGGTGAAGCTCTCTTT.

This clonotype was seen only once. This sequence is one base from a far larger clone and is likely a read error. The chain has TRBV6-1 and TRBJ2-7; 11 bases are shared with TRBD1. CDR3 size: 14 residues. CDR1 and CDR2 from the germline V gene are MNHNS and SASEGT. With 5 bases clipped from V and 6 bases from J, the junction kept 6 bases outside the gene matches. The CDR3 region has the DNA TGTGCCAGCAGTTACGTGGGGACAGGGGGCGAGCAGTACTTC. Protein: CASSYVGTGGEQYF.

The rearrangement links TRBV2 to TRBJ2-5; a possible D gene is TRBD1 (5 bases). V shed 2 bases and J shed 4 bases, with 11 bases lying between them. The CDR3 runs 14 residues. Germline CDR1 is SNHLY and CDR2 is FYNNEI. The CDR3 loop reads CASSEQVTGETQYF. For the CDR3, the DNA is TGTGCCAGCAGTGAACAGGTTACAGGAGAGACCCAGTACTTC.

A single count supports this clonotype. Its ends do not fully match the called genes, so a read error is possible. The chain links TRBV12-3 or TRBV12-4 to TRBJ2-3; TRBD2 might be the D (6 bases). The CDR3 runs 15 residues. The CDR3 region is CASSLEGLHTDTQYF. The CDR3 DNA reads TGCGCCAGCAGTTTAGAGGGACTGCACACAGATACGCAGTATTTT.

Concerning this clonotype itself: A far larger clone is only one base removed, so a read error is likely. The conserved final phenylalanine or tryptophan is absent from the CDR3, which likely points to a read error. The gene calls are TRBV4-3 and TRBJ2-1; 7 bases map to TRBD1. CDR1 LGHNA and CDR2 YSLEER come from the germline V gene. The trim removed 3 bases at V and 5 bases at J, leaving 13 bases unmatched. There are 17 residues in the CDR3. The CDR3 DNA is TGCGCCAGCAGCCACTATAGCGTGGACAGGCTAAACAATGAGCAGTTCCTC. Residues: CASSHYSVDRLNNEQFL.

This clonotype was seen many times. This chain connects TRBV24-1 to TRBJ1-1; D uncertain. CDR1 KGHDR and CDR2 SFDVKD come from the germline V gene. V lost 5 bases, J lost 0 bases, and 6 bases lay in between. The CDR3 contains 13 residues. The CDR3 DNA reads TGTGCCACCAGTGCGAACATGAACACTGAAGCTTTCTTT. This codes for CATSANMNTEAFF.